The rows below give T cell receptor beta chains drawn from one sample of a study of blood T cells in healthy people across ages. Using its own MiXCR run on the 5' RACE reads, TCRdb lists one record per CDR3 protein. The sample has about 1.8 million distinct CDR3 sequences, just under 50% seen once. The specimen sequenced was blood. These receptors all come from a middle-aged woman in good health. The CDR3 runs from the conserved cysteine through the conserved F or W. D genes are given only for firm matches. Expanded clones get a size class; other rows say once, few or many, or leave the size out.

j_call v_call clone_size d_call cdr3_nt cdr3_aa
TRBJ2-6 TRBV6-1 NA NA TGTGCCAGCAGTGAAGCGCGGCGGCCCTCTGGGGCCAACGTCCTGACTTTC CASSEARRPSGANVLTF
TRBJ2-5 TRBV15 NA NA TGTGCCACCGCTGGTAGTACGGAGACCCAGTACTTC CATAGSTETQYF
TRBJ2-7 TRBV7-2 many TRBD2 TGTGCCAGCAGTTTAGGACTAGAATACGAGCAGTACTTC CASSLGLEYEQYF
TRBJ2-7 TRBV20-1 NA NA TGCAGTGCTAGAGAGGCGGGTTGGGAGCAGTACTTC CSAREAGWEQYF
TRBJ2-1 TRBV14 NA TRBD2 TGTGCCAGCAGCCAAGGATGGGCTAGCGGGGGGGCCGCAGGTTATGAGCAGTTCTTC CASSQGWASGGAAGYEQFF
TRBJ1-1 TRBV20-1 NA NA TGCAGTGCTAGTCACGGGAACACTGAAGCTTTCTTT CSASHGNTEAFF
TRBJ2-1 TRBV5-1 NA NA TGCGCCAGCAGCTTGAGAGGGGATCTGTTCTTC CASSLRGDLFF
TRBJ2-5 TRBV29-1 NA NA TGCAGCGTTGAAGCGCCACGGACCACATGGGAGACCCAGTACTTC CSVEAPRTTWETQYF
TRBJ2-7 TRBV10-3 NA TRBD1 TGTGCCATCCGGGACAGTGATGACTACGAGCAGTACTTC CAIRDSDDYEQYF
TRBJ1-1 TRBV29-1 few TRBD1 TGCAGCGTGGGACAGCTCATGAACACTGAAGCTTTCTTT CSVGQLMNTEAFF
TRBJ2-7 TRBV6-1 NA TRBD1 TGTGCCGGCACCGAAAGAGGGACAGGGACCTACGAGCAGTACTTC CAGTERGTGTYEQYF
TRBJ2-3 TRBV10-2 few NA TGCGCCAGCAGTGGCCGAGGGGGGGCAGATACGCAGTATTTT CASSGRGGADTQYF
TRBJ2-1 TRBV7-9 few NA TGTGCCAGCAGCCTAGTAGAGGGGAGCTCCTACAATGAGCAGTTCTTC CASSLVEGSSYNEQFF
TRBJ1-2 TRBV6-2/TRBV6-3 NA NA TGTGCCAGCAGTTACCACGGAGACAGCGGATCTCATGGCTACACCTTC CASSYHGDSGSHGYTF
TRBJ1-6 TRBV5-1 NA NA TGCGCCAGCAGCTTGACAGCGAATTCACCCCTCCACTTT CASSLTANSPLHF
TRBJ2-1 TRBV5-1 many NA TGTGCCAGCAGCTTAAAATACAATGAGCAGTTCTTC CASSLKYNEQFF
TRBJ2-5 TRBV5-1 NA TRBD2 TGCGCCAGCAGCCAAAGACTAGCGGGGGGTCAAGAGACCCAGTACTTC CASSQRLAGGQETQYF
TRBJ2-3 TRBV7-2 NA NA TGTGCCAGCAGACCCCCCAATAGGGGAATCACAGATGCGCAGTATTTT CASRPPNRGITDAQYF
TRBJ1-2 TRBV29-1 few NA TGCAGCGTTGGAGGGAGCGCTGAGGGCTACACCTTC CSVGGSAEGYTF